A selection of T cell receptor beta chains follows, all from one sample in a study of T cells after yellow fever vaccination. One entry per CDR3 protein, called by TCRdb with MiXCR from the 5' RACE reads. The sample shows approximately 260,000 distinct CDR3 sequences, around 4.9% of them seen only once. The sequenced sample was CD4+ T cells sorted from PBMCs, obtained on the day of the yellow fever booster vaccination. These TCRs come from a man between 18 and 29 years old who received the YFV17D yellow fever vaccine. Each CDR3 is given with its conserved first and last residue. The D gene is left open where the match is weak.

d_call v_call cdr3_aa
. TRBV5-5 CASGRAGDPETQYF
. TRBV5-1 CASSLAGLYEQYF
. TRBV3-1 CASSQRGRARTDTQYF
. TRBV14 CASSQAGGYTF
. TRBV11-2 CASSLGGVVTEAFF
. TRBV5-1 CASSLVPPDNEQFF
. TRBV5-1 CASSLVFGTEKLFF
. TRBV20-1 CSARRGYEQYF
TRBD2 TRBV6-5 CASRRTSGETQYF
TRBD1 TRBV20-1 CSAPTGGRNIQYF